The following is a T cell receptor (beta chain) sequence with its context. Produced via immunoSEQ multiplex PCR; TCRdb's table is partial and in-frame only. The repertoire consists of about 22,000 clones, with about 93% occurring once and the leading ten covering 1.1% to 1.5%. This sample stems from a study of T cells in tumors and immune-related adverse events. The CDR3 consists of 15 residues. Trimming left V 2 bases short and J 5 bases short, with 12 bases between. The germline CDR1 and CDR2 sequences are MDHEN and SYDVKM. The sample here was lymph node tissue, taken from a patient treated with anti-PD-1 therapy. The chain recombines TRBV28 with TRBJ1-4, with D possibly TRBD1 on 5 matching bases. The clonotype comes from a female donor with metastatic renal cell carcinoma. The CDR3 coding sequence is TGTGCCAGCAGTTTAGGAGTCAGGGAGAATGAAAAACTGTTTTTT. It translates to CASSLGVRENEKLFF. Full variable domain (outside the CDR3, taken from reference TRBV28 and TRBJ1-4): DVKVTQSSRYLVKRTGEKVFLECVQDMDHENMFWYRQDPGLGLRLIYFSYDVKMKEKGDIPEGYSVSREKKERFSLILESASTNQTSMYLCASSLGVRENEKLFFGSGTQLSVL.